The TCR beta chain under discussion was sequenced for a study of OX40 agonist ivuxolimab in advanced cancers. Sequencing used immunoSEQ multiplex PCR; TCRdb keeps in-frame clones, though not all of them. Altogether about 79,000 clones are present, around 85% being singletons, with the ten largest covering 3% to 4.5%. With 5 bases removed from V and 2 bases from J, the gap between germline ends came to 10 bases. CDR3 length: 14 residues. CDR1 is SEHNR and CDR2 is FQNEAQ in the germline V gene (reference sequence). Study-wide results and caveats: Expanded clones belonging to CD8+ T cells outnumbered, on average, those of CD4+.

For this clone: Antigen: not known.

This chain uses TRBV7-9 with TRBJ1-5; D unresolved. The receptor was isolated from an adult with an advanced solid tumor such as melanoma, head and neck, liver or kidney cancer. The sample in question was CD4+ or CD8+ T cells sorted from blood, obtained in a trial of the OX40 agonist ivuxolimab. Written as DNA, the CDR3 is TGTGCCAGCAGCCCCCCCACTGGCAATCAGCCCCAGCATTTT. It codes for CASSPPTGNQPQHF.